Each of the 22 T cell receptor beta chains below was sequenced from the same sample in a study of CD4+ T cells in melanoma. Profiled with immunoSEQ multiplex PCR; TCRdb holds only in-frame clones, not every one. The sample contains around 14,000 clones, approximately 63% of which appear only once. Input material: cells from a culture (not recorded whether cultured in vitro). The receptors stem from a human donor with melanoma.

In this sample, this clone turned up once. This chain links TRBV9 with TRBJ2-1; D ambiguous. The CDR3 consists of 15 residues. V was shortened by 0 bases and J by 6 bases, with 13 bases between the two germline ends. The germline gives CDR1 SGDLS, CDR2 YYNGEE. The CDR3 sequence: CASSVVLGSRNEQFF. CDR3 nucleotide sequence: TGTGCCAGCAGCGTAGTTTTAGGGTCGCGCAATGAGCAGTTCTTC.

This clone was detected only a few times. The chain uses TRBV6-6 and TRBJ1-2; no firm D call. Trimming took 0 bases from V and 2 from J, leaving 7 bases between them. The germline V gene has CDR1 MNHNY and CDR2 SVGAGI (reference sequence). This CDR3 is 14 amino acids long. The CDR3 region has the DNA TGTGCCAGCAGTTACTCGAAGCTAAACTATGGCTACACCTTC. Amino acid sequence: CASSYSKLNYGYTF.

The chain links TRBV14 to TRBJ1-1; D is perhaps TRBD1 (6 bases). This CDR3 is 15 amino acids long. Germline CDR1 and CDR2: SGHDN and FVKESK. V lost 4 bases and J 4 bases, leaving 16 bases between the germline ends. The CDR3 region is CASSRAAGAGTEAFF. For the CDR3, the DNA is TGTGCCAGCAGCCGGGCGGCAGGGGCTGGCACTGAAGCTTTCTTT.

The chain combines TRBV20-1 with TRBJ1-1; D is unclear. The V gene lost 0 bases and the J gene lost 7 bases, with 6 bases spanning the gap. The CDR3 is 11 residues long. The germline gives CDR1 DFQATT, CDR2 SNEGSKA (reference sequence). This CDR3 reads CSARDRGEAFF. In nucleotides, the CDR3 is TGCAGTGCTAGAGACAGAGGTGAAGCTTTCTTT.

This clone was detected only a few times. J is TRBJ1-5 and V is TRBV7-3; no definite D call. The V gene's germline CDR1 is SGHTA and CDR2 FQGTGA. The CDR3 is made up of 14 amino acids. Trimming took off 5 bases at V and 7 bases at J, with 15 bases between the two ends. CDR3 region: CASSSSTSGQPQHF. The DNA for the CDR3 is TGTGCCAGCAGCAGCTCCACATCGGGGCAGCCCCAGCATTTT.

The rearrangement uses TRBV6-5 and TRBJ2-5, with a weak D call TRBD1 (6 bases). The V gene's germline CDR1 is MNHEY and CDR2 SVGAGI. The CDR3 loop spans 13 amino acids. V was pared by 7 bases and J by 2 bases, with 11 bases between. The CDR3 is CASTSGQQETQYF. Here the CDR3 DNA reads TGTGCCAGCACCAGCGGACAGCAAGAGACCCAGTACTTC.

J is TRBJ1-3 and V is TRBV7-2, with D maybe TRBD1 (6 bases). Germline V lookup: CDR1 SGHTA, CDR2 FQGNSA. CDR3 size: 14 residues. V was pared by 4 bases and J by 1 base, with 8 bases between. DNA for the CDR3: TGTGCCAGCAGCTCACAGGGATCTGGAAACACCATATATTTT. Its protein is CASSSQGSGNTIYF.

This chain connects TRBV6-1 to TRBJ2-2, with 11 bases fitting TRBD2. Per the germline V gene, CDR1 is MNHNS and CDR2 is SASEGT. The CDR3 sequence is 15 residues long. V was clipped by 4 bases and J by 6 bases; unmatched bases: 4. For the CDR3, the DNA is TGTGCCAGCAGTGTTGTAGCGGGGGGGCCCGGGGAGCTGTTTTTT. It translates to CASSVVAGGPGELFF.

This chain links TRBV5-6 with TRBJ2-2; unclear D gene. V lost 2 bases to trimming and J lost 1 base, with 9 bases between them. There are 15 residues in the CDR3. Germline V gives CDR1 SGHDT, CDR2 YYEEEE. CDR3 protein: CASSLSPENTGELFF. The CDR3 DNA reads TGTGCCAGCAGCTTATCTCCGGAGAACACCGGGGAGCTGTTTTTT.

The chain carries TRBV5-1 and TRBJ2-3; D perhaps matches TRBD2 (6 bases). The CDR3 sequence is 14 residues long. Germline V lookup: CDR1 SGHRS, CDR2 YFSETQ. The germline V and J ends were trimmed by 3 bases and 2 bases, with 10 bases remaining between them. The CDR3: CASSSGVTTDTQYF. The DNA for the CDR3 is TGCGCCAGCAGCTCGGGGGTTACCACAGATACGCAGTATTTT. The variable domain in full, completed from reference TRBV5-1 and TRBJ2-3, reads KAGVTQTPRYLIKTRGQQVTLSCSPISGHRSVSWYQQTPGQGLQFLFEYFSETQRNKGNFPGRFSGRQFSNSRSEMNVSTLELGDSALYLCASSSGVTTDTQYFGPGTRLTVL.

V is TRBV6-1 and J is TRBJ1-6, with 9 bases fitting TRBD1. The CDR3 spans 15 residues. With V trimmed by 3 bases and J by 10 bases, 7 bases remained unmatched. Germline loops: CDR1 MNHNS, CDR2 SASEGT. This CDR3 is CASSDVRTGESPLHF. The CDR3 nucleotides read TGTGCCAGCAGTGACGTTAGGACAGGGGAATCACCCCTCCACTTT.

J is TRBJ1-2 and V is TRBV30; D possibly corresponds to TRBD1 (6 bases). Trimming shortened V by 5 bases and J by 5 bases, and 9 bases separated the two germline ends. CDR3 length equals 11 residues. CDR1 and CDR2 from the germline V gene are GTSNPN and SVGIG (reference sequence). The CDR3 loop is CAWLTGYGYTF. The CDR3 DNA is TGTGCCTGGCTAACAGGGTATGGCTACACCTTC.

This chain links TRBV18 with TRBJ2-3, with D hard to call. CDR1 KGHSH and CDR2 LQKENI come from the germline V gene. The CDR3 extends over 13 amino acids. V lost 3 bases, J lost 5 bases, and 9 bases lay in between. This CDR3 reads CASSPLGGDTQYF. In nucleotides, the CDR3 is TGTGCCAGCTCACCGCTCGGTGGAGATACGCAGTATTTT.

This rearrangement joins TRBV21-1 to TRBJ1-1. TRBV21-1 is shown as a pseudogene. The CDR3 is made up of 15 amino acids. The CDR3 DNA follows: TGTGCCAGCAGCCAAGGGGGGGGATGGAACACTGAAGCTTTCTTT. This codes for CASSQGGGWNTEAFF.

This clone was seen a single time. V usage is TRBV9 and J usage is TRBJ1-1, with D tentatively TRBD1 (6 bases). Trimming stripped 3 bases from V and 0 bases from J, with 9 bases between. Germline CDR1 SGDLS, CDR2 YYNGEE. CDR3 length equals 14 residues. The CDR3 reads CASSATGLNTEAFF. As DNA, the CDR3 is TGTGCCAGCAGCGCAACAGGGTTGAACACTGAAGCTTTCTTT.

The gene calls are TRBV9 and TRBJ1-4; TRBD1 matches at 10 bases. The J segment lost 8 bases and the V segment lost 4 bases, leaving 8 bases of the junction unmatched. Germline CDR1 and CDR2: SGDLS and YYNGEE. CDR3 length: 15 amino acids. The CDR3 coding sequence is TGTGCCAGCAGCCCCCGACAGGGGGCTAGGGAAAAACTGTTTTTT. This sequence encodes CASSPRQGAREKLFF. Complete variable domain (other parts from reference TRBV9 and TRBJ1-4): DSGVTQTPKHLITATGQRVTLRCSPRSGDLSVYWYQQSLDQGLQFLIQYYNGEERAKGNILERFSAQQFPDLHSELNLSSLELGDSALYFCASSPRQGAREKLFFGSGTQLSVL.

This clone has a handful of counts. This rearrangement joins TRBV6-5 to TRBJ2-3, with no clear D. Trimming cost V 6 bases and J 2 bases, with 12 bases left between them. CDR3 length equals 14 residues. CDR1 is MNHEY and CDR2 is SVGAGI in the germline V gene. The chain's CDR3 is CASSLVGFTDTQYF. In nucleotides, the CDR3 is TGTGCCAGCAGCTTGGTCGGGTTCACAGATACGCAGTATTTT.

This rearrangement joins TRBV30 to TRBJ1-3, with D hard to call. Germline CDR1 GTSNPN, CDR2 SVGIG (reference sequence). The V end was cut by 0 bases, the J end by 7 bases, with 16 bases between. The CDR3 is 15 residues long. The CDR3 sequence: CAWSVNAGPGNTIYF. The CDR3 DNA is TGTGCCTGGAGTGTAAACGCCGGACCCGGGAACACCATATATTTT.

The chain joins TRBV6-6 to TRBJ2-7, with a possible D match to TRBD2 (5 bases). The V end was cut by 6 bases, the J end by 2 bases, with 8 bases between. Germline V gives CDR1 MNHNY, CDR2 SVGAGI (reference sequence). The CDR3 length is 12 residues. The CDR3, as DNA: TGTGCCAGCAGCGGGGTACCCTACGAGCAGTACTTC. Its protein product is CASSGVPYEQYF.

The chain uses TRBV30 and TRBJ2-5; D is unresolved. CDR3 length equals 12 residues. The V end lost 4 bases, the J end lost 2 bases, and 8 bases lay between the germline ends. From germline, CDR1 is GTSNPN and CDR2 SVGIG (reference sequence). The CDR3 spells CAWTRSQETQYF. CDR3 nucleotides: TGTGCCTGGACTCGGTCTCAAGAGACCCAGTACTTC.

This clone showed up just once. The genes are TRBV4-2 and TRBJ2-5; 7 nucleotides align to TRBD1. CDR3 length: 15 residues. Per germline, CDR1 LGHNA and CDR2 YNFKEQ. The V segment lost 5 bases and the J segment 5 bases; nucleotides outside the gene matches: 11. CDR3 protein: CASSYLTGVVETQYF. The DNA of the CDR3 is TGTGCCAGCAGCTATCTAACAGGGGTGGTGGAGACCCAGTACTTC.

V and J are TRBV5-1 and TRBJ1-3; 8 bases align to TRBD1. The CDR3 length is 14 residues. CDR1 SGHRS and CDR2 YFSETQ come from the germline V gene. Trimming cost V 5 bases and J 1 base; bases outside gene matches: 2. DNA for the CDR3: TGCGCCAGCAGGGGACAGGTGTCTGGAAACACCATATATTTT. Its protein product is CASRGQVSGNTIYF.